The 28 T cell receptor beta chains reported below all come from one sample, sequenced in a study of OX40 agonist ivuxolimab in advanced cancers. TCRdb keeps only in-frame clones here, not all; method: immunoSEQ multiplex PCR. The sample has roughly 60,000 clones, around nine tenths seen once. The material was CD4+ or CD8+ T cells sorted from blood, obtained in a trial of the OX40 agonist ivuxolimab. These receptors were obtained from an adult with an advanced solid tumor such as melanoma, head and neck, liver or kidney cancer.

This chain joins TRBV6-1 and TRBJ2-7, with a possible D match to TRBD2 (6 bases). This CDR3 is built from 12 residues. Germline loops: CDR1 MNHNS, CDR2 SASEGT. The V end lost 7 bases, the J end lost 7 bases, and 14 bases lay between the germline ends. The CDR3 DNA follows: TGTGCCAGCATTGAGCCCGGGGGAGAGCAGTACTTC. Its protein is CASIEPGGEQYF.

The chain is built from TRBV7-9 and TRBJ1-5, with D uncertain. CDR3 length equals 13 residues. The germline V gene encodes CDR1 SEHNR and CDR2 FQNEAQ (reference sequence). With 6 bases removed from V and 10 bases from J, the gap between germline ends came to 16 bases. CDR3 nucleotide sequence: TGTGCCAGCAGTTTTAGCGTAACCGCACCCCAGCATTTT. Its translation is CASSFSVTAPQHF.

The chain employs TRBV5-4 and TRBJ1-1; D unresolved. This CDR3 region has 14 residues. The germline V gene encodes CDR1 SGHNT and CDR2 YYREEE (reference sequence). V lost 4 bases and J lost 4, with 14 bases in between. The CDR3 coding sequence is TGTGCCAGCAGCCAAGGTGGTATTTTCACTGAAGCTTTCTTT. It specifies CASSQGGIFTEAFF.

The V and J genes are TRBV5-1 and TRBJ1-6; D is uncertain. CDR1 and CDR2 (germline): SGHRS, YFSETQ. The V end was cut by 2 bases, the J end by 14 bases, with 20 bases between. The CDR3 is 15 amino acids. CDR3 sequence (DNA): TGCGCCAGCAGCTTCGACGGGGAGGTAGAAAGGGCCCTCCACTTT. Protein sequence: CASSFDGEVERALHF.

This sequence joins TRBV7-4 and TRBJ2-7; D is perhaps TRBD1 or TRBD2 (5 bases each). Trimming removed 4 bases from V and 5 bases from J, with 21 bases in between. Germline V CDR1 and CDR2: SGHVT, SQSDAQ. CDR3 length equals 16 residues. The CDR3 protein is CASSSIAGTLIDEQYF. CDR3 nucleotides: TGTGCCAGCAGCTCCATCGCCGGGACCTTAATTGACGAGCAGTACTTC.

The DNA of the CDR3 is TGTGCCAGCAGCTTGACCCCCTGGGGGGACAATGAGCAGTTCTTC. As protein: CASSLTPWGDNEQFF. The chain carries TRBV5-4 and TRBJ2-1; D is possibly TRBD2 (6 bases). Germline CDR1 SGHNT, CDR2 YYREEE (reference sequence). The CDR3 covers 15 residues. The germline V and J ends were trimmed by 1 base and 5 bases, with 13 bases remaining between them.

The J gene is TRBJ1-1, the V gene TRBV19, with TRBD1 as a possible D gene (5 bases). Germline V gene sequence: CDR1 LNHDA, CDR2 SQIVND (reference sequence). Trimming took off 4 bases at V and 4 bases at J, with 16 bases between the two ends. The CDR3 contains 15 residues. CDR3 region: CASSTSLGQVTEAFF. For the CDR3, the DNA is TGTGCCAGTAGTACCTCCCTCGGACAAGTCACTGAAGCTTTCTTT.

The chain combines TRBV19 with TRBJ2-1; the D gene could be TRBD1 or TRBD2 (5 bases each). Germline loops: CDR1 LNHDA, CDR2 SQIVND (reference sequence). Deletions cut 3 bases from V and 6 bases from J, with 9 bases between. The CDR3 runs 13 residues. This CDR3 reads CASSIGAANEQFF. CDR3 sequence (DNA): TGTGCCAGTAGTATCGGGGCTGCCAATGAGCAGTTCTTC.

The chain has TRBV28 and TRBJ2-3; D might be TRBD1 (5 bases). This CDR3 has 13 residues. Looked up from germline, CDR1 is MDHEN and CDR2 is SYDVKM. V was cut by 8 bases and J by 4 bases, with 13 bases left in between. The CDR3 spells CASSQTVSDTQYF. The CDR3 nucleotides are TGTGCCAGCTCCCAGACAGTCTCAGATACGCAGTATTTT. Together with reference TRBV28 and TRBJ2-3, the CDR3 gives the full variable domain: DVKVTQSSRYLVKRTGEKVFLECVQDMDHENMFWYRQDPGLGLRLIYFSYDVKMKEKGDIPEGYSVSREKKERFSLILESASTNQTSMYLCASSQTVSDTQYFGPGTRLTVL.

This clone was seen more than once but under ten times. The CDR3 loop reads CASSLGQTRNTIYF. The CDR3, as DNA: TGTGCCAGCAGCTTAGGACAGACGAGAAACACCATATATTTT. The rearrangement uses TRBV7-6 and TRBJ1-3; possibly TRBD1 for D (5 bases). The germline CDR1 and CDR2 sequences are SGHVS and FNYEAQ. The CDR3 totals 14 residues. Trimming stripped 1 base from V and 5 bases from J, with 9 bases between.

The rearrangement uses TRBV11-2 and TRBJ1-3, with D unclear. V lost 7 bases and J 0 bases, leaving 10 bases between the germline ends. The germline V gene encodes CDR1 SGHAT and CDR2 FQNNGV. The CDR3 sequence is 14 residues long. CDR3 nucleotide sequence: TGTGCCAGCACTCGTGGGATCTCTGGAAACACCATATATTTT. It yields the protein CASTRGISGNTIYF.

The rearrangement links TRBV5-4 to TRBJ2-1, with a tentative D call TRBD1 (5 bases). Between the trimmed V and J ends, which lost 1 base and 4 bases, there was a span of 12 bases. The CDR3 runs 15 residues. The V gene's germline CDR1 is SGHNT and CDR2 YYREEE (reference sequence). CDR3 loop: CASSLQLRTYNEQFF. CDR3 nucleotide sequence: TGTGCCAGCAGCTTGCAATTGAGGACATACAATGAGCAGTTCTTC.

This sequence joins TRBV7-8 and TRBJ2-5, with 10 bases matching TRBD2. Trimming took 4 bases from V and 5 from J; bases not matched to a gene: 10. CDR3 length equals 16 residues. From germline, CDR1 is SGHVS and CDR2 FQNEAQ. The CDR3 sequence is CASSSTKLAGLETQYF. The CDR3 bases are TGTGCCAGCAGCTCGACCAAACTAGCGGGGTTGGAGACCCAGTACTTC.

The V gene is TRBV7-3, the J gene TRBJ2-1; 8 bases align to TRBD1. This CDR3 spans 13 amino acids. Germline-derived CDR1 and CDR2 are SGHTA and FQGTGA. Trimming removed 10 bases from V and 6 bases from J; junction bases left unmatched: 8. The CDR3 sequence is CATGQGKGNEQFF. The CDR3 DNA follows: TGTGCCACAGGACAGGGAAAAGGCAATGAGCAGTTCTTC.

In its sample, this clone was seen once. The chain employs TRBV27 and TRBJ1-5; TRBD1 matches 9 bases. The CDR3 has 15 amino acids. Germline CDR1 reads MNHEY; CDR2 reads SMNVEV (reference sequence). Trimming removed 5 bases from V and 6 bases from J; junction bases left unmatched: 8. DNA of the CDR3: TGTGCCAGCAGTGCACTTACAGGGGGCGGTCAGCCCCAGCATTTT. Amino acids: CASSALTGGGQPQHF.

The gene calls are TRBV28 and TRBJ2-2, with 10 bases matching TRBD1. V dropped 2 bases and J dropped 1; count of bases not matched to a gene: 10. This CDR3 contains 19 residues. Germline assignment: CDR1 MDHEN and CDR2 SYDVKM. This CDR3 is CASSLIRTGGGVNTGELFF. Written as DNA, the CDR3 is TGTGCCAGCAGTTTAATCCGGACAGGGGGTGGTGTGAACACCGGGGAGCTGTTTTTT.

V usage is TRBV7-2 and J usage is TRBJ2-5, with 9 bases matching TRBD2. V dropped 1 base and J dropped 4; count of bases not matched to a gene: 4. CDR1 SGHTA and CDR2 FQGNSA come from the germline V gene. The CDR3 contains 15 residues. The CDR3 nucleotides read TGTGCCAGCAGCTTAGGCGGGAGGGCCCTAGAGACCCAGTACTTC. It yields the protein CASSLGGRALETQYF.

This chain uses TRBV6-1 with TRBJ1-2; D is uncertain. The CDR3 loop spans 16 amino acids. V was cut by 4 bases and J by 2 bases, with 17 bases left in between. Germline V gene sequence: CDR1 MNHNS, CDR2 SASEGT. The CDR3 coding sequence is TGTGCCAGCAGTGCCTACAGCCGGGTAACCAACTATGGCTACACCTTC. Translating gives CASSAYSRVTNYGYTF.

This clone is a singleton in its sample. The chain links TRBV13 to TRBJ2-7; D is undetermined. Trimming stripped 0 bases from V and 3 bases from J, with 12 bases between. The germline V gene has CDR1 PRHDT and CDR2 FYEKMQ (reference sequence). The CDR3 is made up of 15 amino acids. CDR3 residues: CASSLGQLGNYEQYF. The CDR3 DNA reads TGTGCCAGCAGCTTAGGCCAGCTGGGGAACTACGAGCAGTACTTC.

The chain has TRBV6-6 and TRBJ1-3, with D uncertain. CDR3 length: 15 amino acids. V was pared by 2 bases and J by 0 bases, with 8 bases between. CDR1 is MNHNY, CDR2 SVGAGI, per germline (reference sequence). CDR3 amino acids: CASSYTADSGNTIYF. Here the CDR3 DNA reads TGTGCCAGCAGTTACACAGCGGACTCTGGAAACACCATATATTTT.

The V gene is TRBV27, the J gene TRBJ2-7; no definite D call. This CDR3 has 16 residues. The V end was cut by 9 bases, the J end by 0 bases, with 21 bases between. Germline loops: CDR1 MNHEY, CDR2 SMNVEV (reference sequence). Written as DNA, the CDR3 is TGTGCCAGAAACGCATCTGAGGACGGTAACTCCTACGAGCAGTACTTC. Amino acids: CARNASEDGNSYEQYF.

J is TRBJ2-7 and V is TRBV28; 8 bases are shared with TRBD1. With V trimmed by 2 bases and J by 3 bases, 6 bases remained unmatched. Per the germline V gene, CDR1 is MDHEN and CDR2 is SYDVKM. This CDR3 has 15 residues. CDR3 sequence: CASSLVAGGDYEQYF. In DNA, the CDR3 is TGTGCCAGCAGTTTAGTAGCAGGGGGCGACTACGAGCAGTACTTC. Full variable domain (missing parts from reference TRBV28 and TRBJ2-7): DVKVTQSSRYLVKRTGEKVFLECVQDMDHENMFWYRQDPGLGLRLIYFSYDVKMKEKGDIPEGYSVSREKKERFSLILESASTNQTSMYLCASSLVAGGDYEQYFGPGTRLTVT.

The J gene is TRBJ2-7, the V gene TRBV29-1; D possibly uses TRBD1 or TRBD2 (6 bases each). CDR1 and CDR2 from the germline V gene are SQVTM and ANQGSEA. The CDR3 length is 13 residues. The germline V and J ends were trimmed by 6 bases and 5 bases, with 17 bases remaining between them. The DNA for the CDR3 is TGCAGCGTAACGAGAGGGGGACTGGACGAGCAGTACTTC. This gives the protein CSVTRGGLDEQYF.

V gene TRBV19 combines with J gene TRBJ1-2; 9 bases fit TRBD1. The CDR3 contains 15 residues. V was clipped by 5 bases and J by 6 bases; unmatched bases: 10. CDR1 LNHDA and CDR2 SQIVND come from the germline V gene (reference sequence). CDR3 residues: CASSGTGSKANGYTF. CDR3 sequence (DNA): TGTGCCAGTAGTGGGACAGGGAGTAAGGCAAATGGCTACACCTTC.

The V and J genes are TRBV5-4 and TRBJ1-4; 7 bases fit TRBD1. Germline values: CDR1 SGHNT, CDR2 YYREEE (reference sequence). Losses at the gene ends were 2 bases for V and 5 bases for J; bases not matched to a gene: 9. The CDR3 length is 16 residues. The CDR3 bases are TGTGCCAGCAGCTTCGCAAACAGGGGTGGAAATGAAAAACTGTTTTTT. It yields the protein CASSFANRGGNEKLFF.

V gene TRBV18 combines with J gene TRBJ2-3, with no clear D. V lost 3 bases to trimming and J lost 0 bases, with 13 bases between them. Germline lookup yields CDR1 KGHSH and CDR2 LQKENI. The CDR3 length is 16 residues. The CDR3 loop reads CASSPGVLSSTDTQYF. CDR3 nucleotides: TGTGCCAGCTCACCTGGCGTCCTTTCTAGCACAGATACGCAGTATTTT.

The chain recombines TRBV6-1 with TRBJ1-1; D not certain. Germline assignment: CDR1 MNHNS and CDR2 SASEGT. Trimming removed 4 bases at V and 1 base at J, with 4 bases between. The CDR3 extends over 12 amino acids. The CDR3 loop reads CASSGGNTEAFF. CDR3 sequence (DNA): TGTGCCAGCAGTGGGGGGAACACTGAAGCTTTCTTT.

The count of this clone is one. V is TRBV11-2 and J is TRBJ1-5; D is uncertain. Germline CDR1 reads SGHAT; CDR2 reads FQNNGV. CDR3 size: 12 residues. V was pared by 0 bases and J by 5 bases, with 2 bases between. The CDR3 DNA sequence: TGTGCCAGCAGCTTAGAGGATCAGCCCCAGCATTTT. Its translation is CASSLEDQPQHF.